Presented here are 6 T cell receptor beta chains from one specimen sequenced in a study of CD8+CD57+ T cells in acquired aplastic anemia (dated by TCRdb to 2016 to 2019). The data were produced on an Illumina HiSeq 2000. TCR beta VDJ combination and CDR3 sequence profiling used genomic DNA as the template. Clones were called with MiXCR by TCRdb after fastp trimmed the public reads at Q25, and only in-frame beta chains were retained. CDR3 protein sequences are deduplicated, and each keeps its most common genes and DNA. Across this sample there are 150,000 to 200,000 distinct CDR3 sequences, with about 47% seen only once. Jointly, the top ten make up approximately 3% of the sample. Sequenced material: sorted CD4+, CD8+, or CD8+CD57+ T cells (not recorded which) from PBMCs. These receptors originate from a human donor in good health.

This clonotype was seen repeatedly, ten times or more. CDR3 bases: TGTGCCAGCAGGATCGCGGGAGGGAGACAGTACGAGCAGTACTTC. It yields the protein CASRIAGGRQYEQYF. The chain is built from TRBV6-1 and TRBJ2-7, with 9 bases aligning to TRBD2. V shed 6 bases and J 4 bases; nucleotides not matched to a gene: 10. The germline CDR1 and CDR2 sequences are MNHNS and SASEGT. The CDR3 length is 15 residues.

This clonotype was picked up a small number of times. The chain combines TRBV6-2 or TRBV6-3 with TRBJ1-2; D gene uncertain. CDR1 is MNHEY and CDR2 is SVGEGT in the germline V gene. The CDR3 covers 12 residues. The V end was cut by 5 bases, the J end by 6 bases, with 10 bases between. The CDR3 is CASSTIPNGYTF. DNA for the CDR3: TGTGCCAGCAGTACTATTCCTAATGGCTACACCTTC.

The rearrangement joins TRBV11-2 to TRBJ2-1; 11 nucleotides match TRBD1. J was trimmed by 5 bases and V by 5 bases; bases with no gene match: 5. The length of the CDR3 is 15 residues. Germline-derived CDR1 and CDR2 are SGHAT and FQNNGV. Here the CDR3 DNA reads TGTGCCAGCAGCCCGGACAGGGGGCTCCACAATGAGCAGTTCTTC. Its protein is CASSPDRGLHNEQFF. The full variable domain, with the rest looked up from reference TRBV11-2 and TRBJ2-1, is EAGVAQSPRYKIIEKRQSVAFWCNPISGHATLYWYQQILGQGPKLLIQFQNNGVVDDSQLPKDRFSAERLKGVDSTLKIQPAKLEDSAVYLCASSPDRGLHNEQFFGPGTRLTVL.

V gene TRBV3-1 combines with J gene TRBJ1-3, with D hard to call. Germline V lookup: CDR1 LGHDT, CDR2 YNNKEL (reference sequence). This CDR3 comprises 13 residues. Trimming removed 7 bases at V and 0 bases at J, with 7 bases between. DNA of the CDR3: TGTGCCAGCATAGTATCCTCTGGAAACACCATATATTTT. Its protein is CASIVSSGNTIYF.

The V and J genes are TRBV4-1 and TRBJ2-7, with 9 nucleotides matching TRBD2. V lost 3 bases and J lost 6; bases outside the gene matches: 9. Germline lookup yields CDR1 MGHRA and CDR2 YSYEKL. The CDR3 runs to 15 residues. DNA of the CDR3: TGCGCCAGCAGCCAGTTGGCTAGCGGGATTCGCGAGCAGTACTTC. This sequence encodes CASSQLASGIREQYF.

As regards this clonotype: Just one base apart from a much larger clone, this may be a read error. V gene TRBV6-5 combines with J gene TRBJ1-1; 7 nucleotides match TRBD1. The CDR3 runs to 11 residues. Germline loops: CDR1 MNHEY, CDR2 SVGAGI. V lost 8 bases to trimming and J lost 10 bases; unmatched junction nucleotides: 7. The CDR3 nucleotides are TGTGCCAGCGGTTCAGACAGGGTAGCTTTCTTT. As protein: CASGSDRVAFF.